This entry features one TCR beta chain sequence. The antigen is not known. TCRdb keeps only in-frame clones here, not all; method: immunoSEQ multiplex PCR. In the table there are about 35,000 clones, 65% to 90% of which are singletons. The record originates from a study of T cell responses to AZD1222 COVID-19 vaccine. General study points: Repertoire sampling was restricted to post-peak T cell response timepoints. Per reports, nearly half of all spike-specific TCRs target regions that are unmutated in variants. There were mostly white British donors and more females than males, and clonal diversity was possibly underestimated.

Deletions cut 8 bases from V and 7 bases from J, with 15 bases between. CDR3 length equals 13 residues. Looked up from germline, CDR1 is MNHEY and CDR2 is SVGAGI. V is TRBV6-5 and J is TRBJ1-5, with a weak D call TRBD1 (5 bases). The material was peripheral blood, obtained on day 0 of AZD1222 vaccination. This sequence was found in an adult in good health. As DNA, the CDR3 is TGTGCCAGCGCGGAGGGGATGCGGCAGCCCCAGCATTTT. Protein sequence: CASAEGMRQPQHF.